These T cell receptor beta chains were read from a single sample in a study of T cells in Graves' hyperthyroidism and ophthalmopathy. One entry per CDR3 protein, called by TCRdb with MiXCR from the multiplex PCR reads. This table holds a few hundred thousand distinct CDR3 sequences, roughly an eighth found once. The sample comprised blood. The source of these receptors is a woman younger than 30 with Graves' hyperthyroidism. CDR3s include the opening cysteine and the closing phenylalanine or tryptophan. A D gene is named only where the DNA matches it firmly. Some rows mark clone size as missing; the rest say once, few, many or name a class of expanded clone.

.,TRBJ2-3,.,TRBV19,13,TGTGCCAGTAGTAAAACGGATTTTTATACGCAGTATTTT,CASSKTDFYTQYF
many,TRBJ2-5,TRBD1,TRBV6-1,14,TGTGCCAGCAGTTTCCGGACAGGGCGAGAGACCCAGTACTTC,CASSFRTGRETQYF
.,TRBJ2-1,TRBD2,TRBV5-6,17,TGTGCCAGCAGCTTGAGTGTTGGGACTAGCTCCTACAATGAGCAGTTCTTC,CASSLSVGTSSYNEQFF
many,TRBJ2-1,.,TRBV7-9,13,TGTGCCAGCGGAACAGGGTTATACAATGAGCAGTTCTTC,CASGTGLYNEQFF
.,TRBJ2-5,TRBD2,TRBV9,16,TGTGCCAGCAGCGTAGGGGGACTAGCGGGAAGGGAGACCCAGTACTTC,CASSVGGLAGRETQYF
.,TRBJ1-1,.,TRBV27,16,TGTGCCAGCAGTTTATCGGGGGGTCGAGACTACACTGAAGCTTTCTTT,CASSLSGGRDYTEAFF
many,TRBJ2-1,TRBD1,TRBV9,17,TGTGCCAGCAGCTCCCCGGTTAAGGACAGGGTAAACAATGAGCAGTTCTTC,CASSSPVKDRVNNEQFF
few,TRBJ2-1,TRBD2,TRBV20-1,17,TGCAGTGCTAGAGTGCCGGGACTAGCGGGAGGTAGGAATGAGCAGTTCTTC,CSARVPGLAGGRNEQFF
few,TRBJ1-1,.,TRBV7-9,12,TGTGCCAGCAGCCCGACAGTCACTGAAGCTTTCTTT,CASSPTVTEAFF
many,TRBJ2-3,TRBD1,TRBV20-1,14,TGCAGCCCGATAACGACAGGGATCCTGAATACGCAGTATTTT,CSPITTGILNTQYF
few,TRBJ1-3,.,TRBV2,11,TGTGCCAGCAGTTTGAAATACACCATATATTTT,CASSLKYTIYF
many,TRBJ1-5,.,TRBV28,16,TGTGCCAGCAGTTTATGGAGAGGGGCAAACAATCAGCCCCAGCATTTT,CASSLWRGANNQPQHF
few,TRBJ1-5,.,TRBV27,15,TGTGCCAGCAGTTCTCTCAGACAGGAAAATCAGCCCCAGCATTTT,CASSSLRQENQPQHF
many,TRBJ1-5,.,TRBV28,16,TGTGCCAGCAGCCTCTCCGGGGCCCTCTGGAATCAGCCCCAGCATTTT,CASSLSGALWNQPQHF
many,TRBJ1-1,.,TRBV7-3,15,TGTGCCAGCAGCCCCTCCGCTCTCCCGAACACTGAAGCTTTCTTT,CASSPSALPNTEAFF
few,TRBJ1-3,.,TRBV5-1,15,TGCGCCAGCAGCTTGACGACAGCCTCTGGAAACACCATATATTTT,CASSLTTASGNTIYF